Listed here are 27 T cell receptor beta chains from one sample, sequenced in a study of blood T cell repertoires in COVID-19. Profiled with immunoSEQ multiplex PCR; TCRdb holds only in-frame clones, not every one. The sample yields approximately 30,000 clones, nearly 95% seen once. The sample was peripheral blood. Receptors were obtained from a human donor in a cohort sampled during active COVID-19.

J is TRBJ1-1 and V is TRBV18; D possibly corresponds to TRBD1 (5 bases). V was pared by 3 bases and J by 4 bases, with 12 bases between. CDR1 and CDR2 from the germline V gene are KGHSH and LQKENI. This CDR3 has 14 amino acids. CDR3 loop: CASSPDSWATEAFF. CDR3 DNA: TGTGCCAGCTCACCTGACAGCTGGGCCACTGAAGCTTTCTTT.

This sequence joins TRBV30 and TRBJ1-4; D remains unclear. The CDR3 is made up of 14 amino acids. Germline assignment: CDR1 GTSNPN and CDR2 SVGIG (reference sequence). Trimming shortened V by 0 bases and J by 0 bases, and 5 bases separated the two germline ends. The CDR3 is CAWSVTATNEKLFF. The DNA of the CDR3 is TGTGCCTGGAGTGTCACGGCAACTAATGAAAAACTGTTTTTT.

This chain joins TRBV27 and TRBJ2-5; 8 bases match TRBD1. There are 14 residues in the CDR3. Germline values: CDR1 MNHEY, CDR2 SMNVEV (reference sequence). Trimming at V came to 6 bases and at J to 5 bases, leaving 8 bases not matched to a gene. CDR3 residues: CASRKQGARETQYF. The CDR3 nucleotides read TGTGCCAGCAGAAAGCAGGGGGCGCGCGAGACCCAGTACTTC.

The chain is built from TRBV5-6 and TRBJ2-3; 14 bases map to TRBD2. Per the germline V gene, CDR1 is SGHDT and CDR2 is YYEEEE. The J segment lost 1 base and the V segment lost 4 bases, leaving 2 bases of the junction unmatched. The CDR3 has 16 amino acids. In DNA, the CDR3 is TGTGCCAGCAGCCTGGGACTAGCGGGAGGCACAGATACGCAGTATTTT. This sequence encodes CASSLGLAGGTDTQYF.

The chain joins TRBV7-9 to TRBJ1-2; D ambiguous. Trimming shortened V by 1 base and J by 6 bases, and 24 bases separated the two germline ends. CDR1 is SEHNR and CDR2 is FQNEAQ in the germline V gene (reference sequence). CDR3 length equals 18 residues. The CDR3 coding sequence is TGTGCCAGCAGCTTAGGGAGGATCCCCCTATGGCTGGCCAATGGCTACACCTTC. This encodes CASSLGRIPLWLANGYTF.

The chain has TRBV6-5 and TRBJ2-7; 8 bases align to TRBD1. Germline V CDR1 and CDR2: MNHEY, SVGAGI. The V and J ends lost 2 bases and 10 bases, in that order; junction bases with no gene match: 7. This CDR3 contains 13 residues. CDR3 nucleotide sequence: TGTGCCAGCAGTTACCGGGACAGGACAGATCAGTACTTC. It is translated as CASSYRDRTDQYF.

The rearrangement uses TRBV20-1 and TRBJ1-1, with D hard to call. The CDR3 covers 10 residues. Between the trimmed V and J ends, which lost 3 bases and 8 bases, there was a span of 7 bases. The germline gives CDR1 DFQATT, CDR2 SNEGSKA (reference sequence). The DNA of the CDR3 is TGCAGTGCTAGCCCCTTGGAAGCTTTCTTT. Translated: CSASPLEAFF.

The chain links TRBV28 to TRBJ2-7; a weak D match, TRBD1 (7 bases). Looked up from germline, CDR1 is MDHEN and CDR2 is SYDVKM. Trimming shortened V by 3 bases and J by 2 bases, and 23 bases separated the two germline ends. The CDR3 totals 18 residues. CDR3 sequence: CASSFRRGREWSAYEQYF. The CDR3 DNA reads as TGTGCCAGCAGTTTTAGGAGGGGGCGCGAATGGTCTGCCTACGAGCAGTACTTC.

This sequence joins TRBV9 and TRBJ2-1; TRBD2 aligns across 8 bases. This CDR3 has 17 residues. The germline V gene encodes CDR1 SGDLS and CDR2 YYNGEE. V was clipped by 0 bases and J by 1 base; unmatched bases: 6. The CDR3 spells CASSVGGSGASYNEQFF. DNA of the CDR3: TGTGCCAGCAGCGTAGGCGGTAGCGGGGCTTCCTACAATGAGCAGTTCTTC.

CDR3 loop: CASSVNRGPGNTIYF. The DNA for the CDR3 is TGTGCCAGCAGCGTCAACAGGGGGCCTGGAAACACCATATATTTT. This rearrangement joins TRBV9 to TRBJ1-3; 9 nucleotides agree with TRBD1. After removal of 2 bases from V and 2 bases from J, the junction contained 2 bases not matched to a gene. Germline V gene data show CDR1 as SGDLS and CDR2 as YYNGEE. The CDR3 runs to 15 residues.

The rearrangement joins TRBV9 to TRBJ2-1; 11 positions agree with TRBD2. The CDR3 consists of 15 residues. V shed 3 bases and J 8 bases; nucleotides not matched to a gene: 7. The germline V gene encodes CDR1 SGDLS and CDR2 YYNGEE. The CDR3 loop is CASSDSGRAIDEQFF. The CDR3 region has the DNA TGTGCCAGCAGCGATAGCGGGAGGGCCATAGATGAGCAGTTCTTC.

The CDR3 DNA follows: TGTGCCACCAGCGGGACTAGCGGAGGCACAGATACGCAGTATTTT. Translation: CATSGTSGGTDTQYF. V gene TRBV24-1 combines with J gene TRBJ2-3; 11 nucleotides align to TRBD2. The CDR3 runs 15 residues. V was pared by 7 bases and J by 1 base, with 3 bases of the junction left unmatched. In germline, CDR1 is KGHDR, CDR2 SFDVKD.

The sample holds one count of this clone. This chain uses TRBV28 with TRBJ1-5, with D perhaps TRBD1 (5 bases). There are 15 residues in the CDR3. Germline V CDR1 and CDR2: MDHEN, SYDVKM. V lost 4 bases to trimming and J lost 5 bases, with 15 bases between them. The CDR3, as DNA: TGTGCCAGCAGTTCCTACGGGCAGGGCGATCAGCCCCAGCATTTT. It yields the protein CASSSYGQGDQPQHF.

This clone turned up a few times. V and J are TRBV28 and TRBJ2-3; D uncertain. V lost 5 bases to trimming and J lost 0 bases, with 21 bases between them. CDR1 is MDHEN and CDR2 is SYDVKM in the germline V gene. This CDR3 contains 18 residues. The CDR3 spells CASSPSWVSDPSTDTQYF. DNA for the CDR3: TGTGCCAGCAGTCCCTCCTGGGTCAGCGACCCTAGCACAGATACGCAGTATTTT.

This chain links TRBV3-1 (or the pseudogene TRBV3-2) with TRBJ2-7; 9 bases align to TRBD1. The CDR3 has 15 amino acids. The germline V gene encodes CDR1 LGHDT and CDR2 YNNKEL (reference sequence). J was trimmed by 2 bases and V by 4 bases; bases with no gene match: 6. CDR3 protein: CASSRSGQGPYEQYF. The CDR3 DNA reads as TGTGCCAGCAGCCGTTCGGGACAGGGCCCCTACGAGCAGTACTTC.

The chain recombines TRBV12-3 or TRBV12-4 with TRBJ1-1; 7 bases fit TRBD1. This CDR3 region has 13 residues. Trimming removed 2 bases from V and 11 bases from J; junction bases left unmatched: 8. Here the CDR3 reads CASSLRTGLQAFF. CDR3 sequence (DNA): TGTGCCAGCAGTTTAAGGACAGGACTCCAGGCTTTCTTT.

This rearrangement joins TRBV2 to TRBJ1-2, with a tentative D call TRBD1 (5 bases). Trimming shortened V by 5 bases and J by 4 bases, and 11 bases separated the two germline ends. CDR3 length equals 13 residues. Germline V gives CDR1 SNHLY, CDR2 FYNNEI. CDR3 in DNA: TGTGCCAGCAGTAACCAGGGTCTCTATGGCTACACCTTC. Protein: CASSNQGLYGYTF. Drawing the rest from reference TRBV2 and TRBJ1-2, the complete variable domain is EPEVTQTPSHQVTQMGQEVILRCVPISNHLYFYWYRQILGQKVEFLVSFYNNEISEKSEIFDDQFSVERPDGSNFTLKIRSTKLEDSAMYFCASSNQGLYGYTFGSGTRLTVV.

V usage is TRBV6-2 or TRBV6-3 and J usage is TRBJ2-1, with TRBD2 identical over 7 bases. Germline CDR1 is MNHEY and CDR2 is SVGEGT. This CDR3 spans 19 amino acids. Trimming took 0 bases from V and 5 from J; bases not matched to a gene: 16. The chain's CDR3 is CASSYSGAVELAAHNEQFF. The DNA of the CDR3 is TGTGCCAGCAGTTACTCTGGGGCGGTTGAGCTAGCGGCCCACAATGAGCAGTTCTTC.

The J gene is TRBJ1-2, the V gene TRBV5-6; perhaps TRBD1 as D (5 bases). The germline gives CDR1 SGHDT, CDR2 YYEEEE. This CDR3 spans 15 amino acids. V was clipped by 0 bases and J by 3 bases, with 12 bases between them. The CDR3 DNA sequence: TGTGCCAGCAGCTTGGCGCGGGGCTCTCACTATGGCTACACCTTC. It yields the protein CASSLARGSHYGYTF.

The V and J genes are TRBV5-1 and TRBJ2-6; D perhaps matches TRBD2 (7 bases). V was cut by 5 bases and J by 0 bases, with 12 bases left in between. Germline V CDR1 and CDR2: SGHRS, YFSETQ. This CDR3 contains 16 residues. CDR3 amino acids: CASSPGGLSGANVLTF. The CDR3 region has the DNA TGCGCCAGCAGTCCCGGGGGGCTCTCTGGGGCCAACGTCCTGACTTTC.

The rearrangement joins TRBV6-5 to TRBJ1-2; D gene ambiguous. V was trimmed by 2 bases and J by 5 bases, leaving 9 bases between them. Germline-derived CDR1 and CDR2 are MNHEY and SVGAGI. There are 13 residues in the CDR3. CDR3 region: CASSYESLYGYTF. CDR3 in DNA: TGTGCCAGCAGTTACGAGAGCTTGTATGGCTACACCTTC.

In its sample, this clone was seen once. The chain has TRBV5-1 and TRBJ2-7; weak D call: TRBD1 (6 bases). The CDR3 has 16 residues. Looked up from germline, CDR1 is SGHRS and CDR2 is YFSETQ. V lost 2 bases and J lost 1, with 16 bases in between. The DNA of the CDR3 is TGCGCCAGCAGCTTAGCGACAGGCGAAATTTCCTACGAGCAGTACTTC. It specifies CASSLATGEISYEQYF.

The chain joins TRBV29-1 to TRBJ2-2, with no clear D. Germline V gives CDR1 SQVTM, CDR2 ANQGSEA. V was pared by 4 bases and J by 1 base, with 4 bases between. This CDR3 is built from 12 residues. The chain's CDR3 is CSVVKNTGELFF. CDR3 nucleotides: TGCAGCGTTGTTAAGAACACCGGGGAGCTGTTTTTT.

This clone appeared a single time. The rearrangement uses TRBV30 and TRBJ1-2; 7 bases align to TRBD1. Trimming removed 8 bases from V and 4 bases from J; junction bases left unmatched: 7. Germline V CDR1 and CDR2: GTSNPN, SVGIG (reference sequence). CDR3 length equals 12 residues. The CDR3 bases are TGTGCCCGACGGGACAGTGGCTATGGCTACACCTTC. Translated, it gives CARRDSGYGYTF.

The rearrangement uses TRBV5-4 and TRBJ2-1; 7 positions agree with TRBD2. CDR3 length: 18 residues. Trimming at V came to 0 bases and at J to 2 bases, leaving 11 bases not matched to a gene. The germline CDR1 and CDR2 sequences are SGHNT and YYREEE (reference sequence). The CDR3 loop is CASSLANLAAGAYNEQFF. DNA of the CDR3: TGTGCCAGCAGCTTGGCAAACCTAGCGGCGGGGGCCTACAATGAGCAGTTCTTC. Using reference TRBV5-4 and TRBJ2-1 for the parts outside the CDR3, the full variable domain is ETGVTQSPTHLIKTRGQQVTLRCSSQSGHNTVSWYQQALGQGPQFIFQYYREEENGRGNFPPRFSGLQFPNYSSELNVNALELDDSALYLCASSLANLAAGAYNEQFFGPGTRLTVL.

A word on this clone: A junction end diverges from the germline sequence, so it may reflect a read error. The chain combines TRBV2 with TRBJ1-5; D possibly corresponds to TRBD1 (6 bases). This CDR3 is built from 11 residues. Germline assignment: CDR1 SNHLY and CDR2 FYNNEI. The CDR3 sequence is CASSGDIDKYF. The DNA of the CDR3 is TGTGCCAGCAGTGGGGACATCGATAAGTATTTT.

This clone has only a few counts. This chain links TRBV7-2 with TRBJ1-2; the match to TRBD1 covers 7 bases. The CDR3 consists of 13 residues. Germline values: CDR1 SGHTA, CDR2 FQGNSA. J was trimmed by 5 bases and V by 7 bases; bases with no gene match: 7. The CDR3 region is CASTADRRYGYTF. CDR3 sequence (DNA): TGTGCCAGCACCGCGGACAGGAGGTATGGCTACACCTTC.